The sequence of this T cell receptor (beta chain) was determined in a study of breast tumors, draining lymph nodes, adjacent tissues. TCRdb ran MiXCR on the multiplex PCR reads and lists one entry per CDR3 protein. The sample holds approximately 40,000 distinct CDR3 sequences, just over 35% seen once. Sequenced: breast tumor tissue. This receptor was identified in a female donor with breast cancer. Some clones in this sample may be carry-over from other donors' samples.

The CDR3 is CASSLVGGTNRNEQFF. CDR3 DNA sequence: TGTGCCAGCAGCTTAGTAGGAGGGACGAATAGGAATGAGCAGTTCTTC. The V call is TRBV7-2, the J call TRBJ2-1; maybe TRBD2 (6 bases). Trimming pared 1 base from V and 7 bases from J, leaving 17 bases between. Germline V CDR1 and CDR2: SGHTA, FQGNSA. The CDR3 runs to 16 residues. The full variable domain, rest sourced from reference TRBV7-2 and TRBJ2-1, is GAGVSQSPSNKVTEKGKDVELRCDPISGHTALYWYRQSLGQGLEFLIYFQGNSAPDKSGLPSDRFSAERTGGSVSTLTIQRTQQEDSAVYLCASSLVGGTNRNEQFFGPGTRLTVL.